These 9 T cell receptor beta chains were all obtained from the same sample, sequenced in a study of molecular identifiers for immune sequencing clone quantification. TCRdb reprocessed the PCR reads with MiXCR, giving one entry per CDR3 protein. The data show about 40,000 distinct CDR3 sequences, roughly 24% seen once. The sequenced material came from naive CD8+ T cells from blood, with Jurkat cell RNA spiked in. Subset denoted: FACS-sorted CD8+CD4-CCR7+CD45RA+ naive T cells. Receptor source: a human donor in good health. Some libraries in this study had Jurkat cell RNA spiked in.

This clonotype came up many times. This CDR3 reads CASSYFEEQYF. The DNA for the CDR3 is TGTGCCAGCAGTTACTTTGAGGAGCAGTACTTC. The chain couples TRBV6-2 or TRBV6-3 to TRBJ2-7; D gene ambiguous. Germline V lookup: CDR1 MNHEY, CDR2 SVGEGT. The CDR3 is 11 amino acids. V was pared by 1 base and J by 7 bases, with 5 bases between.

This clonotype was recorded at least ten times. This rearrangement joins TRBV6-5 to TRBJ1-5; D gene uncertain. Germline V gene data show CDR1 as MNHEY and CDR2 as SVGAGI. CDR3 length equals 13 residues. Trimming left V 0 bases short and J 6 bases short, with 6 bases between. The CDR3 DNA reads TGTGCCAGCAGTTACTCTTGGGGTCAGCCCCAGCATTTT. It is translated as CASSYSWGQPQHF.

This clonotype was detected only a few times. Being one base from a much bigger clone, this may be a read error. The chain combines TRBV27 with TRBJ2-5; weak D call: TRBD1 (6 bases). Germline CDR1 reads MNHEY; CDR2 reads SMNVEV (reference sequence). Between the trimmed V and J ends, which lost 3 bases and 2 bases, there was a span of 16 bases. CDR3 length equals 16 residues. CDR3 DNA sequence: TGTGCCAGCAGTTTGGGGGCCGCAAGAACTCAAGAGACCCAGTACTTC. Encoded protein: CASSLGAARTQETQYF.

This clonotype was seen only a few times. The conserved phenylalanine or tryptophan is not found at the CDR3 terminus, so this likely reflects a read error. V is TRBV13 and J is TRBJ1-1, with TRBD1 matching 7 bases. The CDR3 runs to 16 residues. Germline assignment: CDR1 PRHDT and CDR2 FYEKMQ (reference sequence). With V trimmed by 4 bases and J by 3 bases, 11 bases remained unmatched. This CDR3 is CASSYRDRFEDTEAFS. The DNA of the CDR3 is TGTGCCAGCAGCTACAGGGACAGATTTGAGGACACTGAAGCTTTCTCT.

This clonotype was picked up many times. V and J are TRBV11-2 and TRBJ2-3, with 7 bases matching TRBD2. Trimming cost V 3 bases and J 2 bases; bases outside gene matches: 5. Germline CDR1 SGHAT, CDR2 FQNNGV. The CDR3 is made up of 15 amino acids. DNA for the CDR3: TGTGCCAGCAGCTTCTCCGGGACTAACACAGATACGCAGTATTTT. Translated: CASSFSGTNTDTQYF.

On this clonotype itself: This could be a read error, since a much larger clone is one nucleotide away. The rearrangement joins TRBV4-3 to TRBJ2-4, with a weak D call TRBD1 (6 bases). The CDR3 has 15 residues. Germline-derived CDR1 and CDR2 are LGHNA and YSLEER. The CDR3, as DNA: TGCGCCAGCAGCGCTCAGGGGTTAGCCAAAAACATTCAGTGCTTC. Translated, it gives CASSAQGLAKNIQCF.

The table lists this clonotype with many counts. The chain carries TRBV27 and TRBJ2-3, with 11 bases that match TRBD2. CDR1 is MNHEY and CDR2 is SMNVEV in the germline V gene (reference sequence). This CDR3 contains 14 residues. The ends lost 9 bases at V and 4 bases at J; junction bases unmatched: 6. This chain's CDR3 is CASKLAGGADTQYF. CDR3 DNA sequence: TGTGCCAGTAAGCTAGCGGGGGGTGCAGATACGCAGTATTTT.

This clonotype showed up just a few times. CDR3 sequence: CASSVEGTDYEQYF. The CDR3 nucleotides are TGTGCCAGCAGCGTAGAAGGGACAGACTACGAGCAGTACTTC. The rearrangement joins TRBV9 to TRBJ2-7, with 7 bases that match TRBD1. The length of the CDR3 is 14 residues. Germline assignment: CDR1 SGDLS and CDR2 YYNGEE. J lost 3 bases, V lost 0 bases, and 3 bases had no gene match. Looking up the rest from reference TRBV9 and TRBJ2-7 gives the full variable domain: DSGVTQTPKHLITATGQRVTLRCSPRSGDLSVYWYQQSLDQGLQFLIQYYNGEERAKGNILERFSAQQFPDLHSELNLSSLELGDSALYFCASSVEGTDYEQYFGPGTRLTVT.

This clonotype has a count of ten or more. This sequence joins TRBV5-1 and TRBJ2-3; 12 bases are a match to TRBD2. Germline V gene data show CDR1 as SGHRS and CDR2 as YFSETQ. CDR3 length: 18 amino acids. V shed 4 bases and J 0 bases; nucleotides not matched to a gene: 9. CDR3 protein: CASSEGLAGRHSTDTQYF. The CDR3 DNA is TGCGCCAGCAGCGAAGGACTAGCGGGGCGGCACAGCACAGATACGCAGTATTTT.